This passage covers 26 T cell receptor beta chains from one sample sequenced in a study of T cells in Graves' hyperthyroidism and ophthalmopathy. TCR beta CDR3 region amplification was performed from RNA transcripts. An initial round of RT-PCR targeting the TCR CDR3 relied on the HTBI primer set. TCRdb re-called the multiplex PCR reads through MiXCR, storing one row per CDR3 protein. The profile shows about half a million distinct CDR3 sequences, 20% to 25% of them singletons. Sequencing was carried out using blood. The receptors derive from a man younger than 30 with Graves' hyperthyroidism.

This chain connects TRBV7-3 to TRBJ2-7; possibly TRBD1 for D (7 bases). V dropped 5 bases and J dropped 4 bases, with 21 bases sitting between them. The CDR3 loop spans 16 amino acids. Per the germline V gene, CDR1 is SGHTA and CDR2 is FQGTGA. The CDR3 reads CASSSRGGGGGYEQYF. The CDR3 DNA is TGTGCCAGCAGCAGCCGAGGAGGGGGCGGTGGATACGAGCAGTACTTC. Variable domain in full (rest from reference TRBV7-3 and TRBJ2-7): GAGVSQTPSNKVTEKGKYVELRCDPISGHTALYWYRQSLGQGPEFLIYFQGTGAADDSGLPNDRFFAVRPEGSVSTLKIQRTERGDSAVYLCASSSRGGGGGYEQYFGPGTRLTVT.

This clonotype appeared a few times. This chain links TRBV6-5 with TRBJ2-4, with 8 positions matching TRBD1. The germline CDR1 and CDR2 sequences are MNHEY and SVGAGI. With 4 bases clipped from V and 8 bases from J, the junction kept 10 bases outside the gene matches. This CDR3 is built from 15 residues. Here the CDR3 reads CASSSPNRGLDIQYF. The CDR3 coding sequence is TGTGCCAGCAGTTCCCCTAACAGGGGGTTGGACATTCAGTACTTC.

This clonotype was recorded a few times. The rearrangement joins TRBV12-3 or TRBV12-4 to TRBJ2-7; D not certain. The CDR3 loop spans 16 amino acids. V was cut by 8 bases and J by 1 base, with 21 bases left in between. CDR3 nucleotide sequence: TGTGCCAGCGGTCCCCGGGCTGCCAAAACATCCTACGAGCAGTACTTC. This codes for CASGPRAAKTSYEQYF.

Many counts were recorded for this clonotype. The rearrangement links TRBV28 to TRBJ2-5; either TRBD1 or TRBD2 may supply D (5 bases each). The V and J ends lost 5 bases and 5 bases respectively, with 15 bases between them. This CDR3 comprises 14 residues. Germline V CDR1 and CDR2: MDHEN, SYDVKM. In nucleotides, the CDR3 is TGTGCCAGCAGTCAACTTGGGACCGGGGAGACCCAGTACTTC. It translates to CASSQLGTGETQYF.

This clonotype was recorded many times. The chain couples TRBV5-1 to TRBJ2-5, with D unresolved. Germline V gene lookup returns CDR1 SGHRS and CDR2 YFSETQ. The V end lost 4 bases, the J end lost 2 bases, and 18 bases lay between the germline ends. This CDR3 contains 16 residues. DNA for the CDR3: TGCGCCAGCAGCCCACCATGGGATACCTTTCAAGAGACCCAGTACTTC. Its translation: CASSPPWDTFQETQYF.

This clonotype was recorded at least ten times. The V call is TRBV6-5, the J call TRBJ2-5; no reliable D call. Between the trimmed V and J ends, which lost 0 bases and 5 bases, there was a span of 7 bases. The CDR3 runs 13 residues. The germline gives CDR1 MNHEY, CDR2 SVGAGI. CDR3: CASSYSLGETQYF. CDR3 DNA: TGTGCCAGCAGTTACTCCTTGGGCGAGACCCAGTACTTC.

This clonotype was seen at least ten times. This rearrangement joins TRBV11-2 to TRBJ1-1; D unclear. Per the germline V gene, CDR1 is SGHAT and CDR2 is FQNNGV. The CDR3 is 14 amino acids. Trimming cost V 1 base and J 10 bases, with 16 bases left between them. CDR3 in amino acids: CASSLAGNSKGAFF. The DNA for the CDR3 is TGTGCCAGCAGCTTAGCGGGAAACAGCAAAGGAGCTTTCTTT. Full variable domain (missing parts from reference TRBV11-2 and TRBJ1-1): EAGVAQSPRYKIIEKRQSVAFWCNPISGHATLYWYQQILGQGPKLLIQFQNNGVVDDSQLPKDRFSAERLKGVDSTLKIQPAKLEDSAVYLCASSLAGNSKGAFFGQGTRLTVV.

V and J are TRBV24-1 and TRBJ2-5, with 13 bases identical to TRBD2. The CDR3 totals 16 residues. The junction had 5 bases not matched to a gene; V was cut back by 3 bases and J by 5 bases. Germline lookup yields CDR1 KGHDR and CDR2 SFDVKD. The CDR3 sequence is CATSDRTSGGRETQYF. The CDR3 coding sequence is TGTGCCACCAGTGATCGGACTAGCGGGGGAAGGGAGACCCAGTACTTC.

Written as DNA, the CDR3 is TGTGCCAGCAGCTTAGGCCCAGCCAGGGGAGGGAACACTGAAGCTTTCTTT. Residues: CASSLGPARGGNTEAFF. The V call is TRBV7-8, the J call TRBJ1-1; tentative D call: TRBD1 (6 bases). V was pared by 1 base and J by 1 base, with 16 bases between. The germline V gene has CDR1 SGHVS and CDR2 FQNEAQ. CDR3 size: 17 residues.

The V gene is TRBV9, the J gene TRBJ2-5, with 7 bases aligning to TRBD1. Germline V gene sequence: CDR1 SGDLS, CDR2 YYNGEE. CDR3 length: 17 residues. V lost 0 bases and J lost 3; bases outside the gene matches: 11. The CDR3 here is CASSVGIRGRPKETQYF. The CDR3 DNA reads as TGTGCCAGCAGCGTAGGTATTAGGGGGCGCCCAAAAGAGACCCAGTACTTC.

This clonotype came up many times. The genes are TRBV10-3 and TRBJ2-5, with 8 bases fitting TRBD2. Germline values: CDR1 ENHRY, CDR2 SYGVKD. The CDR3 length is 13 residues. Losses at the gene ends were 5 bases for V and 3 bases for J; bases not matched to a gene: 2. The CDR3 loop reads CAISMRGEETQYF. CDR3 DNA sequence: TGTGCCATCAGTATGCGGGGGGAAGAGACCCAGTACTTC.

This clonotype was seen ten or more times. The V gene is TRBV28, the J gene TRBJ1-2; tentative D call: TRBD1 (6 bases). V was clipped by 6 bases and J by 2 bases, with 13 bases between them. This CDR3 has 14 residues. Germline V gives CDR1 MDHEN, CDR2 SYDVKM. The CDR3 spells CASRSQTGNYGYTF. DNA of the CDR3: TGTGCCAGCAGAAGTCAAACAGGGAACTATGGCTACACCTTC.

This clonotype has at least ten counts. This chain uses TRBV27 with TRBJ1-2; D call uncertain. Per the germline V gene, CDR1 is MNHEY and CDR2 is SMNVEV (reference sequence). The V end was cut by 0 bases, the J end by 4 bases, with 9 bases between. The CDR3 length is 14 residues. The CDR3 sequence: CASSLSSGSYGYTF. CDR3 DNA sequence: TGTGCCAGCAGTTTATCGAGCGGGTCCTATGGCTACACCTTC.

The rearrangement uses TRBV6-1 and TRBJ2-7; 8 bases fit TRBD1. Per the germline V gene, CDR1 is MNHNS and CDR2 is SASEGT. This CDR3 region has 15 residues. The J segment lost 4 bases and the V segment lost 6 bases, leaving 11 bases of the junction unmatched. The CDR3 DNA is TGTGCCAGCAGGGAACGACAGGGGACAACTTACGAGCAGTACTTC. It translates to CASRERQGTTYEQYF.

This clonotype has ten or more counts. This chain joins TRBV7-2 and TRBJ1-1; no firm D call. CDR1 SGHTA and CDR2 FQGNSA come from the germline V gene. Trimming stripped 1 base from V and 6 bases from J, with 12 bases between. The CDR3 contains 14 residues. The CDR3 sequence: CASSLGWSLSEAFF. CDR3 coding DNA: TGTGCCAGCAGCTTAGGATGGTCCCTTTCTGAAGCTTTCTTT.

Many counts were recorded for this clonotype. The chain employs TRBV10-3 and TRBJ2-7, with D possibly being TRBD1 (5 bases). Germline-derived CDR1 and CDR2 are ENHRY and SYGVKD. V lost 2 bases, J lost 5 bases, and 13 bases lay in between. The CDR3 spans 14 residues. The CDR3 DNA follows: TGTGCCATCAGTGAGCCGGACATGGGTCACGAGCAGTACTTC. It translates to CAISEPDMGHEQYF.

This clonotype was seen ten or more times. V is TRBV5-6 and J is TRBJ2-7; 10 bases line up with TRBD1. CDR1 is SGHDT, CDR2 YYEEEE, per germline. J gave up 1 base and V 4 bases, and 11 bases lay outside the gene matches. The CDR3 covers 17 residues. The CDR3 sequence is CASSMGQGLKRSYEQYF. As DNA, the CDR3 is TGTGCCAGCAGCATGGGACAGGGGCTCAAGAGGTCCTACGAGCAGTACTTC. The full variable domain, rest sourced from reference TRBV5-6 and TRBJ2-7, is DAGVTQSPTHLIKTRGQQVTLRCSPKSGHDTVSWYQQALGQGPQFIFQYYEEEERQRGNFPDRFSGHQFPNYSSELNVNALLLGDSALYLCASSMGQGLKRSYEQYFGPGTRLTVT.

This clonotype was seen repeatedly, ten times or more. The CDR3 protein is CASSTKRGRQETQYF. As DNA, the CDR3 is TGTGCCAGCTCGACAAAGCGGGGACGACAAGAGACCCAGTACTTC. This chain links TRBV18 with TRBJ2-5; 7 bases align to TRBD2. The junction had 9 bases not matched to a gene; V was cut back by 6 bases and J by 2 bases. Germline CDR1 is KGHSH and CDR2 is LQKENI. The CDR3 has 15 amino acids.

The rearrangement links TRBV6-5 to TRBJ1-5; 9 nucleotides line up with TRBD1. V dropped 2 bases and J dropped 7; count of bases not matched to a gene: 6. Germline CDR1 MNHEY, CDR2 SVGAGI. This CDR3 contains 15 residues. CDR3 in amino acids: CASSYGPDRGQPQHF. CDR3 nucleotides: TGTGCCAGCAGTTACGGGCCGGACAGGGGCCAGCCCCAGCATTTT.

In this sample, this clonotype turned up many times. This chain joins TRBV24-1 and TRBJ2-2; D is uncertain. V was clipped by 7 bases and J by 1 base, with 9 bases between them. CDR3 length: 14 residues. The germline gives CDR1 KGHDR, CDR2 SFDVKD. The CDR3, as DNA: TGTGCCACCAGAGGACGGAAGAACACCGGGGAGCTGTTTTTT. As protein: CATRGRKNTGELFF.

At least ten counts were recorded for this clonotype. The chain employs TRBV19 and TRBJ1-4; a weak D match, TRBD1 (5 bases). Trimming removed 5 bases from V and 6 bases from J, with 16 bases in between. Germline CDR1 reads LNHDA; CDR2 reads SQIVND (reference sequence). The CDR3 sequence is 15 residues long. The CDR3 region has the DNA TGTGCCAGTAGTCCCTTGGCAGGGAGGGATGAAAAACTGTTTTTT. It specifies CASSPLAGRDEKLFF.

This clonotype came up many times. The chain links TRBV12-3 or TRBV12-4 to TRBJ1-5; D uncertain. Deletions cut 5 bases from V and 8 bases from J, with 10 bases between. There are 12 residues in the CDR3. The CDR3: CASSVSLEPQHF. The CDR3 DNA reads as TGTGCCAGCAGTGTCAGTCTGGAGCCCCAGCATTTT.

DNA of the CDR3: TGTGCCAGCAGCCCTGATGGAGGGGGAGGCTACACCTTC. It translates to CASSPDGGGGYTF. The chain employs TRBV7-2 and TRBJ1-2, with a possible D match to TRBD1 (6 bases). The CDR3 has 13 amino acids. V lost 5 bases and J 8 bases, leaving 15 bases between the germline ends. Germline CDR1 and CDR2: SGHTA and FQGNSA.

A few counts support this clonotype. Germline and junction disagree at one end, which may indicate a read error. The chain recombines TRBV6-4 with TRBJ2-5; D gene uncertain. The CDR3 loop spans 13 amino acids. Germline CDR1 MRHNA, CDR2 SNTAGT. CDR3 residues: CASCSTVQETKNF. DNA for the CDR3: TGTGCCAGCTGTAGTACAGTCCAAGAGACCAAGAACTTC.

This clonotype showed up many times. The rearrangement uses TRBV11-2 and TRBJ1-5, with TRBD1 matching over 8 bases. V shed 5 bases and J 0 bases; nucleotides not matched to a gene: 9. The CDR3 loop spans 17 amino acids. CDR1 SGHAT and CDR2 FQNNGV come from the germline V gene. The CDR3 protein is CASSLGQGIVSNQPQHF. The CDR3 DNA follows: TGTGCCAGCAGCCTCGGACAGGGTATCGTTAGCAATCAGCCCCAGCATTTT.

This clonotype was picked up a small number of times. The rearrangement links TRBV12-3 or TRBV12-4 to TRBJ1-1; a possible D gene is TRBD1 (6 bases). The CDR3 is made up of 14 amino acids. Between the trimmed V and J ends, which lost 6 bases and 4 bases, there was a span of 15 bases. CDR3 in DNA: TGTGCCAGCAGGTCACGCGGGGGGGCCACTGAAGCTTTCTTT. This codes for CASRSRGGATEAFF.